This TCR beta chain was captured in a study of vaccination and CD4 T cells after COVID-19. This clonotype was counted a few times. Antigen specificity is unknown. Sample treatment: roughly ten-day PBMC culture with coronavirus spike peptide pools or control peptides (ViraFEST assay). Study conclusions and caveats: Rising from roughly 21 to 40, the median of SARS-CoV-2-reactive clonotypes did not change significantly. Spike mono-reactive status applied to 304 of 307 vaccine-specific clones in convalescent patients. Convalescent patients saw a median around 83% of their reactive clones show up only after vaccination.

The CDR3 is 18 residues long. J gave up 2 bases and V 0 bases, and 9 bases lay outside the gene matches. Germline values: CDR1 MNHEY, CDR2 SVGAGI. The Oncomine TCR Beta short-read assay was applied to DNA of cultured CD4+ T cells. It was from cultured CD4+ T cells that genomic DNA was extracted. TCRdb re-derived calls from the PCR reads in MiXCR, one entry per CDR3 protein. This sample has approximately 22,000 distinct CDR3 sequences, with roughly three fifths found just once. This specimen consisted of CD4+ T cells from blood, cultured in vitro, obtained after SARS-CoV-2 vaccination. The rearrangement joins TRBV6-5 to TRBJ1-3, with 8 bases that match TRBD1. The source is a human donor who received a COVID-19 vaccine. The CDR3 loop is CASSYSGIEQGAGNTIYF. The CDR3 DNA reads as TGTGCCAGCAGTTACTCCGGGATTGAACAGGGGGCTGGAAACACCATATATTTT.